These 9 T cell receptor beta chains were all obtained from the same sample, sequenced in a study of blood T cell repertoires in COVID-19. The method was immunoSEQ multiplex PCR; TCRdb's version includes in-frame clones alone and lacks a portion of them. The repertoire holds more than 9,500 clones, with 85% to 90% as singletons. Sequenced material: peripheral blood. Receptors originate from a woman in her sixties or seventies with active COVID-19.

J is TRBJ1-2 and V is TRBV12-3 or TRBV12-4; no clear D. This CDR3 comprises 13 residues. With 6 bases removed from V and 8 bases from J, the gap between germline ends came to 16 bases. The CDR3 DNA sequence: TGTGCCAGCAGCCTGCAGGTTTCGGTCGGCTACACCTTC. Its protein product is CASSLQVSVGYTF.

Here the CDR3 DNA reads TGTGCCAGCAACGCCCCTTCCGGGACAGATACCACAGATACGCAGTATTTT. Protein product: CASNAPSGTDTTDTQYF. This sequence joins TRBV25-1 and TRBJ2-3, with TRBD1 identical over 7 bases. Germline V gene lookup returns CDR1 MGHDK and CDR2 SYGVNS. The CDR3 loop spans 17 amino acids. J was trimmed by 2 bases and V by 7 bases; bases with no gene match: 15.

The gene calls are TRBV5-4 and TRBJ2-3; no clear D. V dropped 0 bases and J dropped 0 bases, with 11 bases sitting between them. The germline V gene encodes CDR1 SGHNT and CDR2 YYREEE (reference sequence). This CDR3 has 16 residues. The CDR3 here is CASSLVSQASTDTQYF. CDR3 in DNA: TGTGCCAGCAGCTTGGTAAGCCAGGCCAGCACAGATACGCAGTATTTT.

This sequence joins TRBV27 and TRBJ1-1, with D unclear. Trimming shortened V by 5 bases and J by 3 bases, and 10 bases separated the two germline ends. CDR3 size: 13 residues. Germline CDR1 MNHEY, CDR2 SMNVEV (reference sequence). The CDR3 protein is CASSPNRDTEAFF. The DNA for the CDR3 is TGTGCCAGCAGTCCGAACAGAGACACTGAAGCTTTCTTT.

This rearrangement joins TRBV9 to TRBJ1-1; 9 bases are a match to TRBD1. The CDR3 contains 15 residues. Germline CDR1 reads SGDLS; CDR2 reads YYNGEE. J was trimmed by 10 bases and V by 3 bases; bases with no gene match: 13. CDR3 residues: CASSEAGDREVGAFF. The CDR3, as DNA: TGTGCCAGCAGCGAGGCGGGGGACAGGGAAGTTGGAGCTTTCTTT.

The chain recombines TRBV3-1 (or the pseudogene TRBV3-2) with TRBJ1-2; 9 bases match TRBD1. The CDR3 extends over 14 amino acids. V was clipped by 2 bases and J by 8 bases; unmatched bases: 6. Germline V gene lookup returns CDR1 LGHDT and CDR2 YNNKEL (reference sequence). The CDR3 loop reads CASSQTGTGFGYTF. In DNA, the CDR3 is TGTGCCAGCAGCCAAACCGGGACAGGGTTCGGCTACACCTTC.

This clone was seen once. This rearrangement joins TRBV5-1 to TRBJ1-1; D ambiguous. The V and J ends lost 0 bases and 1 base respectively, with 10 bases between them. The CDR3 runs 15 residues. The germline V gene has CDR1 SGHRS and CDR2 YFSETQ. Written as DNA, the CDR3 is TGCGCCAGCAGCTTGGAGCGGACGGCGAACACTGAAGCTTTCTTT. Amino acid sequence: CASSLERTANTEAFF.

The chain recombines TRBV6-5 with TRBJ2-3, with TRBD1 as a possible D gene (6 bases). Germline loops: CDR1 MNHEY, CDR2 SVGAGI. V dropped 7 bases and J dropped 6 bases, with 17 bases sitting between them. This CDR3 is 14 amino acids long. CDR3: CASTTGNLVDTQYF. The CDR3 bases are TGTGCCAGCACTACAGGGAACTTGGTGGATACGCAGTATTTT.

V usage is TRBV12-3 or TRBV12-4 and J usage is TRBJ1-3; a weak D match, TRBD1 (5 bases). The CDR3 is 13 residues long. The V end was cut by 8 bases, the J end by 7 bases, with 15 bases between. CDR3 DNA sequence: TGTGCCAGCGGGGGACTGCCCCGGAACACCATATATTTT. Translation: CASGGLPRNTIYF.